This T cell receptor (beta chain) was recorded in a study of blood T cell repertoires in COVID-19. Study at large: PBMCs, B-cell-depleted T cells, or T cells were the source of the cDNA or gDNA that made up the material.

This clone was counted a few times. V dropped 2 bases and J dropped 4 bases, with 12 bases sitting between them. Germline V lookup: CDR1 SGHNT, CDR2 YYREEE (reference sequence). The CDR3 sequence is 14 residues long. Per the original data handling: Reference gene primer amplification gave estimated nucleated cell counts. Profiling relied on immunoSEQ multiplex PCR, and the TCRdb table lists in-frame clones only, not all of them. V, J and clone size reflect that table, while D and trimming were determined from the DNA. The sample consists of around 140,000 clones, about 89% of them appearing once. This sequence joins TRBV5-4 and TRBJ1-2, with no clear D. This receptor was obtained from an older woman with COVID-19, enrolled during active disease. Specimen: peripheral blood. The CDR3 sequence: CASSFPSVPYGYTF. CDR3 bases: TGTGCCAGCAGCTTCCCGAGTGTCCCCTATGGCTACACCTTC. Full variable domain (rest looked up from reference TRBV5-4 and TRBJ1-2): ETGVTQSPTHLIKTRGQQVTLRCSSQSGHNTVSWYQQALGQGPQFIFQYYREEENGRGNFPPRFSGLQFPNYSSELNVNALELDDSALYLCASSFPSVPYGYTFGSGTRLTVV.